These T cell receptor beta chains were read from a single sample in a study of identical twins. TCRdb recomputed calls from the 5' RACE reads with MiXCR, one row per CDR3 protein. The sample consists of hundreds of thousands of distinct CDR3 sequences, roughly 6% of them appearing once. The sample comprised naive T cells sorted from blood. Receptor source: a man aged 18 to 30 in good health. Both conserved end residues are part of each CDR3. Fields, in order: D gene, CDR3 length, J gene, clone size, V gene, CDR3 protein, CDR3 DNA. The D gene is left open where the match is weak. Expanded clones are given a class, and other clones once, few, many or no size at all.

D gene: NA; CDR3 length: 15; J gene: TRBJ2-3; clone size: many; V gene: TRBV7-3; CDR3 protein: CASSLGGAPTDTQYF; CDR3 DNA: TGTGCCAGCAGCTTAGGGGGGGCCCCCACAGATACGCAGTATTTT
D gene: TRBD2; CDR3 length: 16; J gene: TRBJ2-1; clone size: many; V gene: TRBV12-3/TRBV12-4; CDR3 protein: CASSPWTSGAGNEQFF; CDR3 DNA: TGTGCCAGCAGTCCGTGGACTAGCGGGGCTGGCAATGAGCAGTTCTTC
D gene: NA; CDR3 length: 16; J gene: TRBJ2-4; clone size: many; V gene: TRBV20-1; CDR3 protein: CSARPRSRDRENIQYF; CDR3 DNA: TGCAGTGCTAGACCTCGCTCTCGTGACAGAGAAAACATTCAGTACTTC
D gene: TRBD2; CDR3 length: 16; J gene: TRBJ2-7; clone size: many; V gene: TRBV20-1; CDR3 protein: CSATPPLAGRYWEQYF; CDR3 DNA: TGCAGTGCAACCCCCCCACTAGCGGGACGCTATTGGGAGCAGTACTTC
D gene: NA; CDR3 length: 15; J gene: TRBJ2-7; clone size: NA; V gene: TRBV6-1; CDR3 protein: CASSRGGTGLYEQYF; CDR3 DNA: TGTGCCAGCAGCCGGGGGGGGACAGGGTTATACGAGCAGTACTTC
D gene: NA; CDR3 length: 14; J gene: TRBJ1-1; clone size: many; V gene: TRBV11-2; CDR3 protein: CASNLDRLNTEAFF; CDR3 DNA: TGTGCCAGCAACCTGGACAGATTGAACACTGAAGCTTTCTTT
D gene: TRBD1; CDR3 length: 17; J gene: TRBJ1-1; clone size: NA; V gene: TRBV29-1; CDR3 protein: CSVEDDGTGPTNTEAFF; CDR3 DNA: TGCAGCGTTGAAGATGATGGGACAGGACCTACTAACACTGAAGCTTTCTTT
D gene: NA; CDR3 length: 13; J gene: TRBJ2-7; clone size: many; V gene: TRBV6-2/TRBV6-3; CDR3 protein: CASSPKIAREQYF; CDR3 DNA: TGTGCCAGCAGCCCAAAAATCGCCCGGGAGCAGTACTTC
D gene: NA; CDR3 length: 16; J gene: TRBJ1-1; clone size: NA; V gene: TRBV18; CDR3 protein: CASSKILGQPRTEAFF; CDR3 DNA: TGTGCCAGCTCAAAAATTCTCGGTCAGCCGAGGACTGAAGCTTTCTTT
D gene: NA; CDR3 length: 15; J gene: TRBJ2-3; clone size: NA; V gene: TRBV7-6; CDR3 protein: CASSVQPGGTDTQYF; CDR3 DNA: TGTGCCAGCAGCGTACAACCAGGGGGCACAGATACGCAGTATTTT
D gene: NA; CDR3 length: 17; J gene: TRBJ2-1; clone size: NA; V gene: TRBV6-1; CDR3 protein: CASSPPEGGHSYNEQFF; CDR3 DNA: TGTGCCAGCAGTCCCCCCGAGGGAGGTCACTCCTACAATGAGCAGTTCTTC
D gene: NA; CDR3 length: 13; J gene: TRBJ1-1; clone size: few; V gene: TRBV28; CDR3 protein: CASSLRGFTEAFF; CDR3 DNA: TGTGCCAGCAGTTTACGGGGGTTCACTGAAGCTTTCTTT
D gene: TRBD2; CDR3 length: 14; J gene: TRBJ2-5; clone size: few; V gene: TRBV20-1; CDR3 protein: CSASRGSGGETQYF; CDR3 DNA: TGCAGTGCCTCACGGGGGAGCGGGGGGGAGACCCAGTACTTC
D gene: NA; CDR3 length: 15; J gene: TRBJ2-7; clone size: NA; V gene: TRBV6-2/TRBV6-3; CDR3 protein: CASRPNKRVIYEQYF; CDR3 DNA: TGTGCCAGCAGACCCAATAAAAGAGTTATCTACGAGCAGTACTTC